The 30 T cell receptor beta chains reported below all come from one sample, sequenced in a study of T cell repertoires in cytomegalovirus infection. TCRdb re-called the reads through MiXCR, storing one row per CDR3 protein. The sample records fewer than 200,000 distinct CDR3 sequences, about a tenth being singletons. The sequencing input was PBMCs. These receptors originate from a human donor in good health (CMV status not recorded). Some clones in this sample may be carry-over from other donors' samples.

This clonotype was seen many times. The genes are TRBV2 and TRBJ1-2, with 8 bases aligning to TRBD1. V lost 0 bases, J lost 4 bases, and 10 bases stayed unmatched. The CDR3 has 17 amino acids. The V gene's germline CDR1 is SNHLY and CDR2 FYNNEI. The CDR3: CASSEAGGDRGFYGYTF. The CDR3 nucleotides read TGTGCCAGCAGTGAAGCGGGAGGCGACAGGGGATTCTATGGCTACACCTTC.

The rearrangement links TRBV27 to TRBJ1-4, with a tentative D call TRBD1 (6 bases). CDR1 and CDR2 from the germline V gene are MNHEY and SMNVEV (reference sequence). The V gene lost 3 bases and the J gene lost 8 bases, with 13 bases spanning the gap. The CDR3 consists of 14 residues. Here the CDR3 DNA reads TGTGCCAGCAGTTTGGGCAGGGGAGGCGAAAAACTGTTTTTT. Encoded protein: CASSLGRGGEKLFF.

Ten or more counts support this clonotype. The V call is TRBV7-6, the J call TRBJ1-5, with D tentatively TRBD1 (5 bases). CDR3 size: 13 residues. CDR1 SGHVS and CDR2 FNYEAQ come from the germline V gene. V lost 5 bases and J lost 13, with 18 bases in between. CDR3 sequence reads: CASSRGTGTSQHF. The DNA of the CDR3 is TGTGCCAGCAGCCGAGGGACGGGTACGTCTCAGCATTTT.

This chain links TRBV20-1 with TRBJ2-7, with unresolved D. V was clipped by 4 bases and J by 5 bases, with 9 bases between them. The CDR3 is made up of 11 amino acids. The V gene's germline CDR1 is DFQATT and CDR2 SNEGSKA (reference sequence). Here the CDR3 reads CSAIVVDEQYF. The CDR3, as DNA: TGCAGTGCTATCGTGGTCGACGAGCAGTACTTC.

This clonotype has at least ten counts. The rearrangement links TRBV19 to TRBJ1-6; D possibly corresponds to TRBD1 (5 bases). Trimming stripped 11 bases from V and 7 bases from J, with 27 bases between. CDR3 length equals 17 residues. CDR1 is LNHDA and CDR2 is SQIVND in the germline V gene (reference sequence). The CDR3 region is CAPVRGAGLVDNSPLHF. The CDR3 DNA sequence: TGTGCCCCGGTGAGAGGGGCGGGTTTGGTCGACAATTCACCCCTCCACTTT.

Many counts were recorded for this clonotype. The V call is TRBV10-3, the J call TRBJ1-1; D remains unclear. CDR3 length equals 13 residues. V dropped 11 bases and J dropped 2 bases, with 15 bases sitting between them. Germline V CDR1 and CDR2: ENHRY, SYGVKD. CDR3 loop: CAAEGRQNTEAFF. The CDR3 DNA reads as TGTGCCGCCGAAGGACGTCAAAACACTGAAGCTTTCTTT.

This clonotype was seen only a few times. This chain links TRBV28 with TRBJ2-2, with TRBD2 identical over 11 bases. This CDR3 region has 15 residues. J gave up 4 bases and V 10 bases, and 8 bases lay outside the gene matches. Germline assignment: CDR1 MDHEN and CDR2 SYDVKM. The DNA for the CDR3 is TGTGCCACTGTAGCGGGAGGGCCGATCACCGGGGAGCTGTTTTTT. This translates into CATVAGGPITGELFF.

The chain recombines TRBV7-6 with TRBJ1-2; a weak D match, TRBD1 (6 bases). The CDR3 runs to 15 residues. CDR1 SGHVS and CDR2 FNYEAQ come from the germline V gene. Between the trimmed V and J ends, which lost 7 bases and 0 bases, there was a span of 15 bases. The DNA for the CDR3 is TGTGCCAGCACCCTCGGGACACTTGCTAACTATGGCTACACCTTC. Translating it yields CASTLGTLANYGYTF.

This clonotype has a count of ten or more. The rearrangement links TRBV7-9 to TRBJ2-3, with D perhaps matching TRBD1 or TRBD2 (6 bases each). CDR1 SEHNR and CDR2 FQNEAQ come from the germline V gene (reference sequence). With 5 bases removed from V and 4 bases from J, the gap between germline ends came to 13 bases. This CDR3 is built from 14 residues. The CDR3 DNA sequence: TGTGCCAGCAGCACCGGGGGCGGGTCAGATACGCAGTATTTT. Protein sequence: CASSTGGGSDTQYF.

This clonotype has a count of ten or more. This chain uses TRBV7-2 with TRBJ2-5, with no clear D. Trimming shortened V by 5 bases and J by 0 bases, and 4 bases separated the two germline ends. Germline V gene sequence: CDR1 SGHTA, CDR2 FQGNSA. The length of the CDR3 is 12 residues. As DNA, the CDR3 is TGTGCCAGCAGCCATAACCAAGAGACCCAGTACTTC. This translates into CASSHNQETQYF.

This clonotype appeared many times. In nucleotides, the CDR3 is TGTGCCAGCAGCCCCGCCCATGAAGCTTTCTTT. Protein: CASSPAHEAFF. The genes are TRBV7-2 and TRBJ1-1; D call uncertain. Trimming pared 5 bases from V and 7 bases from J, leaving 8 bases between. Germline lookup yields CDR1 SGHTA and CDR2 FQGNSA. The CDR3 loop spans 11 amino acids.

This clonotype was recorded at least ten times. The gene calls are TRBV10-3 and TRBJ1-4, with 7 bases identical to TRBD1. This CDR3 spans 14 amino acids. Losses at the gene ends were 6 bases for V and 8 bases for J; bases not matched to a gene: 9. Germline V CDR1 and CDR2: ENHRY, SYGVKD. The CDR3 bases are TGTGCCATCAGCTCAGGGGGAAGAACCGAAAAACTGTTTTTT. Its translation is CAISSGGRTEKLFF.

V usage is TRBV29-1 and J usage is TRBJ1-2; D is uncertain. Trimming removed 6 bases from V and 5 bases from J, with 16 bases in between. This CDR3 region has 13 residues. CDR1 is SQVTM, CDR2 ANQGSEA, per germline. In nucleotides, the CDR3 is TGCAGCGTCCTGGGTCCCAGGCCATATGGCTACACCTTC. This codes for CSVLGPRPYGYTF.

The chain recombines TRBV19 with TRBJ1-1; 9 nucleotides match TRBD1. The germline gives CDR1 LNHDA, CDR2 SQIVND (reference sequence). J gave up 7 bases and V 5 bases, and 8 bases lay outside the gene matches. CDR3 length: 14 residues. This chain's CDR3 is CASSWPGQGGEAFF. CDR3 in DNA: TGTGCCAGTAGTTGGCCGGGACAGGGCGGTGAAGCTTTCTTT.

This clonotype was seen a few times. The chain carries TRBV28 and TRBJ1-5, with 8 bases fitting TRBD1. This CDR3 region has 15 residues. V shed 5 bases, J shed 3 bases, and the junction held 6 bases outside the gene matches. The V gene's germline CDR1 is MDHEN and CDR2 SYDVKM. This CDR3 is CASSARTGINQPQHF. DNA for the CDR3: TGTGCCAGCAGTGCCCGGACAGGGATCAATCAGCCCCAGCATTTT.

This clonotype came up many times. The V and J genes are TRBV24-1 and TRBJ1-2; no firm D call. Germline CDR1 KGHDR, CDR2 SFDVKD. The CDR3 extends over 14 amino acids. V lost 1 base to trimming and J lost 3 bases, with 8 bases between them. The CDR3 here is CATSDFGTDYGYTF. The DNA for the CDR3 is TGTGCCACCAGTGATTTTGGCACCGACTATGGCTACACCTTC.

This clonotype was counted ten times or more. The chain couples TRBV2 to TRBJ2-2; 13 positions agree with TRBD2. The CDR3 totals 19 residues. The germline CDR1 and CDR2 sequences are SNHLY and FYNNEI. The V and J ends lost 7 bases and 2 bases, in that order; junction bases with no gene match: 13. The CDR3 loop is CASIREPGLAGSNTGELFF. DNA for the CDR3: TGTGCCAGCATCCGAGAACCGGGACTAGCGGGGAGTAACACCGGGGAGCTGTTTTTT.

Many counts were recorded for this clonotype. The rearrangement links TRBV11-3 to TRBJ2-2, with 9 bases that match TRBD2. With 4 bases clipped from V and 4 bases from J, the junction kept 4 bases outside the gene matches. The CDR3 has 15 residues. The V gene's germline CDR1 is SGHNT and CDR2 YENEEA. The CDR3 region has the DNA TGTGCCAGCAGCTCGACTAGCGGAGGCACCGGGGAGCTGTTTTTT. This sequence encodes CASSSTSGGTGELFF.

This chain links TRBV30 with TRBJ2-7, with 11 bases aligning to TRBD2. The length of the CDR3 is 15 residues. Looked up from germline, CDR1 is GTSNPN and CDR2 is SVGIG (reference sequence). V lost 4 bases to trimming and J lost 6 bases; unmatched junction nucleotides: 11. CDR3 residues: CAWNHLAGGDAEQYF. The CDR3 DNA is TGTGCCTGGAACCACCTAGCGGGAGGTGACGCCGAGCAGTACTTC. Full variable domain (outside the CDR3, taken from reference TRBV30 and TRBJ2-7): SQTIHQWPATLVQPVGSPLSLECTVEGTSNPNLYWYRQAAGRGLQLLFYSVGIGQISSEVPQNLSASRPQDRQFILSSKKLLLSDSGFYLCAWNHLAGGDAEQYFGPGTRLTVT.

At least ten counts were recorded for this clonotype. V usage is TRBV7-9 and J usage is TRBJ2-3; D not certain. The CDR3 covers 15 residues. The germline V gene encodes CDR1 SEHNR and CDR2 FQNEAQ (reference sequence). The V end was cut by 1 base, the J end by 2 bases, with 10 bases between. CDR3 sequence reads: CASSLGLKNTDTQYF. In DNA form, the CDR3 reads TGTGCCAGCAGCTTAGGTTTGAAAAACACAGATACGCAGTATTTT.

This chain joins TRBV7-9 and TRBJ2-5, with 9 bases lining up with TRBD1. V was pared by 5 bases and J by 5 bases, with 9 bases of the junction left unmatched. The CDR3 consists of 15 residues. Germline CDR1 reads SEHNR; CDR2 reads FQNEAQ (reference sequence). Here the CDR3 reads CASSRQGGPWETQYF. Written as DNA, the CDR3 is TGTGCCAGCAGCCGACAGGGGGGTCCTTGGGAGACCCAGTACTTC.

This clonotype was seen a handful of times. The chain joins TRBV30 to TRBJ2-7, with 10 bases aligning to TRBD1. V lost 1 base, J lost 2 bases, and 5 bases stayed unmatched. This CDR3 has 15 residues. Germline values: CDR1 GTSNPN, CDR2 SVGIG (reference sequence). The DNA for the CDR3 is TGTGCCTGGAGTGACACCGGGACAGGGGCCTACGAGCAGTACTTC. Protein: CAWSDTGTGAYEQYF.

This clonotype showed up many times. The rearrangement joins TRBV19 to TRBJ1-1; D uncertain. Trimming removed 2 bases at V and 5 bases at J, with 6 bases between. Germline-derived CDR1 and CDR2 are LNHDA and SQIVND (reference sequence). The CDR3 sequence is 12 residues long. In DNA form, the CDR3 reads TGTGCCAGTAGTATAAGGTGGACTGAAGCTTTCTTT. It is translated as CASSIRWTEAFF.

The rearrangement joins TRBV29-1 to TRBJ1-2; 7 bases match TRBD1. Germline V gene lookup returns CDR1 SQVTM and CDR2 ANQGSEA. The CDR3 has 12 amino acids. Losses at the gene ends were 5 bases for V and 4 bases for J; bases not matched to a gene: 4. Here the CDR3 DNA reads TGCAGCGTTCAAGGGGGCGGCTATGGCTACACCTTC. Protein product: CSVQGGGYGYTF.

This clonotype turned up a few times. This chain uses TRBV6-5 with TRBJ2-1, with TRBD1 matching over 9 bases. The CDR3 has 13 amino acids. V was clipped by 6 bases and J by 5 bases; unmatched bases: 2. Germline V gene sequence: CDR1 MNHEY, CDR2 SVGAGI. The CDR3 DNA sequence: TGTGCCAGCAGGGGGACAGGGAACAATGAGCAGTTCTTC. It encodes CASRGTGNNEQFF.

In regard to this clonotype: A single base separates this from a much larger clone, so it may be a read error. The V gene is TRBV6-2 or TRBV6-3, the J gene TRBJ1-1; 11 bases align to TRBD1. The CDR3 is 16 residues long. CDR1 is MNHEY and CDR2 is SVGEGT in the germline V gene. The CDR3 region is CASSFWTGGLRTEASF. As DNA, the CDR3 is TGTGCCAGCAGTTTTTGGACAGGGGGCTTGAGAACTGAAGCTTCCTTT.

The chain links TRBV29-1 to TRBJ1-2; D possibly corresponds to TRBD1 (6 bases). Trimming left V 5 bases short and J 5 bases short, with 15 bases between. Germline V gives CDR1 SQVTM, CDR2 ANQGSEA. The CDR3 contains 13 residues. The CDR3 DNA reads TGCAGCGTTTCCCAGGGGCGCGATTATGGCTACACCTTC. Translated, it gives CSVSQGRDYGYTF.

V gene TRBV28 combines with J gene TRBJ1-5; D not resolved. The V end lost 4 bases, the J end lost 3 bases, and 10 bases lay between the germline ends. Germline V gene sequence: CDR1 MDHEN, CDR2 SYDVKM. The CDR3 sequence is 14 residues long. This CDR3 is CASSSDEYNQPQHF. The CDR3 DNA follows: TGTGCCAGCAGTTCCGATGAATACAATCAGCCCCAGCATTTT. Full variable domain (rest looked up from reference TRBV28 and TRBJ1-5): DVKVTQSSRYLVKRTGEKVFLECVQDMDHENMFWYRQDPGLGLRLIYFSYDVKMKEKGDIPEGYSVSREKKERFSLILESASTNQTSMYLCASSSDEYNQPQHFGDGTRLSIL.

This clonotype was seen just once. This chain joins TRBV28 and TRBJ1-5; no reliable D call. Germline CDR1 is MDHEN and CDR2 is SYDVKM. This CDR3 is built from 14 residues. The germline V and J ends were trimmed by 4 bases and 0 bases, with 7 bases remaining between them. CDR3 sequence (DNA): TGTGCCAGCAGTTGGACCGATAGCAATCAGCCCCAGCATTTT. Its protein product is CASSWTDSNQPQHF.

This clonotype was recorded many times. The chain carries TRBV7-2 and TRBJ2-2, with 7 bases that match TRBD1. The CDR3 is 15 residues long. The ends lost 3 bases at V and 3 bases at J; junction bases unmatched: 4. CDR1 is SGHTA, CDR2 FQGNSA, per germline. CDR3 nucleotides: TGTGCCAGCAGCTTGGCAGGGGGAGACACCGGGGAGCTGTTTTTT. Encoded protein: CASSLAGGDTGELFF. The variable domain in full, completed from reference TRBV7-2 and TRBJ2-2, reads GAGVSQSPSNKVTEKGKDVELRCDPISGHTALYWYRQSLGQGLEFLIYFQGNSAPDKSGLPSDRFSAERTGGSVSTLTIQRTQQEDSAVYLCASSLAGGDTGELFFGEGSRLTVL.